These T cell receptor beta chains were read from a single sample in a study of T cells after yellow fever vaccination. TCRdb reprocessed the 5' RACE reads via MiXCR and lists one record per CDR3 protein. The table has about 400,000 distinct CDR3 sequences, 11% seen once. The sequenced sample was PBMCs, obtained on the day of the first yellow fever vaccination. The receptors come from a man younger than 30 who received the YFV17D yellow fever vaccine. The CDR3 runs from the conserved cysteine through the conserved F or W. A D gene is named only where the DNA matches it firmly. Part of the rows lack a size; the others show once, few, many or a class for expanded clones.

-	few	TRBJ2-3	TRBV7-3	TGTGCCAGCAGCTCCCAGTTGGGAAGCACAGATACGCAGTATTTT	CASSSQLGSTDTQYF
-	-	TRBJ1-1	TRBV7-3	TGTGCCAGCAGCTCTGGACAGATGGGCACTGAAGCTTTCTTT	CASSSGQMGTEAFF
TRBD1	-	TRBJ1-6	TRBV9	TGTGCCACCTGGGAGGGGGCGCGATATAATTCACCCCTCCACTTT	CATWEGARYNSPLHF
-	many	TRBJ1-1	TRBV2	TGTGCCAGCAGAGGCAGTGACATGAACACTGAAGCTTTCTTT	CASRGSDMNTEAFF
-	-	TRBJ2-1	TRBV6-5	TGTGCCAGCAGTTATCGGGGCTCTCCCAATGAGCAGTTCTTC	CASSYRGSPNEQFF
-	many	TRBJ1-6	TRBV15	TGTGCCACCAGCAGAGAGATGGATAGGGTTGATTCACCCCTCCACTTT	CATSREMDRVDSPLHF
-	-	TRBJ2-2	TRBV10-3	TGTGCCATCAGTGAGAAAGGTGCCATCAACACCGGGGAGCTGTTTTTT	CAISEKGAINTGELFF
-	many	TRBJ2-2	TRBV11-2	TGTGCCAGCAGCTCAAGGGCCAGCCACACCGGGGAGCTGTTTTTT	CASSSRASHTGELFF
TRBD2	many	TRBJ2-3	TRBV12-3/TRBV12-4	TGTGCCAGCAGTCCTAGCGGGGCTAGCACAGATACGCAGTATTTT	CASSPSGASTDTQYF
-	-	TRBJ2-6	TRBV18	TGTGCCAGCTCACCTTTCGAGGGGGCTGGGGCCAACGTCCTGACTTTC	CASSPFEGAGANVLTF
-	-	TRBJ2-3	TRBV3-1	TGTGCCAGCAGCCCAACCGAGGGCCAGGTCGGGACAGATACGCAGTATTTT	CASSPTEGQVGTDTQYF
TRBD2	-	TRBJ2-7	TRBV11-1	TGTGCCAGCAGCCCCGGGACAGGACTAGCGGGGGGAAACTACGAGCAGTACTTC	CASSPGTGLAGGNYEQYF